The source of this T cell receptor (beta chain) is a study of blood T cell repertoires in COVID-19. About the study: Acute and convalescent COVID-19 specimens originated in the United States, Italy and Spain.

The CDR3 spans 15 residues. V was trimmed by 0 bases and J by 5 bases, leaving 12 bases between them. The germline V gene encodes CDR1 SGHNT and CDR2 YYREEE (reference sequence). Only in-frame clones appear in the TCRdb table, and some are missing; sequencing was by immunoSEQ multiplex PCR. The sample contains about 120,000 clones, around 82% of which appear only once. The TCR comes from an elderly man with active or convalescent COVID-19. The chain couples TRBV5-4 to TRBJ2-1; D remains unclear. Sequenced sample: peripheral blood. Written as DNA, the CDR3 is TGTGCCAGCAGCTTGGGGCCCTCCACCCACAATGAGCAGTTCTTC. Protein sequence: CASSLGPSTHNEQFF.